This T cell receptor (beta chain) was identified during a study of blood T cell repertoires in COVID-19 (dated by TCRdb to 2018 to 2020). Describing the broader study: Samples from collaborators originated in the United States, Italy and Spain and spanned both the acute and convalescent phases of COVID-19. The prospective study material was composed of cDNA or gDNA derived from T cells, B-cell-depleted T cells, or PBMCs. The dataset comprised deeply sampled blood TCRbeta repertoires from subjects exposed to, actively infected with, or recovered from COVID-19. The repertoires were released in a freely available public database meant as a resource for research on the immune response to SARS-CoV-2. The samples were drawn from two sources: the first 160 participants of the ongoing ImmuneRACE study, and 1,200 or so subjects contributed by 6 global collaborators. The sample metadata nearly always contained a de-identified subject ID, COVID-19 status, age in years and sex. Where HLA class I and class II types were available, the types were taken from metadata supplied by the sample provider, not from assay-based typing.

Via the germline V gene, CDR1 is MDHEN and CDR2 SYDVKM. The CDR3 spans 14 residues, from the cysteine through the phenylalanine. Only the CDR3 part of the read is kept: 42 bases, read in frame from the first base. The junction shows trimming of 8 bases on V and 3 bases on J, plus 11 bases between the germline ends. Details on this clone: This clone's antigen is unknown. Base qualities are not recorded, but no much larger clone differs from it by a single base.

TCRbeta CDR3 regions were amplified from genomic DNA using the immunoSEQ Assay, a bias-controlled multiplex PCR. The original pipeline was this. Within the assay, amplification of reference gene primers was used to estimate how many nucleated cells each sample contained. To quantify the absolute abundance of each unique TCRbeta CDR3 rearrangement, sequence reads were collapsed and filtered. Productive Simpson clonality was computed per sample as the square root of Simpson's diversity index over productive rearrangements. Here the immuneACCESS table is served through TCRdb, limited to in-frame sequences with V and J called. Missing clones are a known gap in these copies; in checked studies unresolved V genes cover under half, and the rest lacks a known reason. That table gives V, J and clone size, and the DNA gave D and trimming. Present in this sample are tens of thousands of clones, over 85% of which were seen just once. 16% of the sample belongs to the ten largest clones.

Collaborating institutions collected whole blood in K2EDTA tubes following their own protocols. For TCRbeta analysis, collaborators shipped samples as frozen whole blood, isolated PBMCs, or DNA extracted from either of those sample types. The research as a whole found: How much clinical and demographic metadata was included differed by source and by participant, and the metadata was provided uncurated.

Sequencing used peripheral blood. The TCR originated in a woman older than 75 with active or convalescent COVID-19. This receptor chain uses TRBV28 and TRBJ2-6; too little of a D gene remains to name it. CDR3 sequence: CASQQNIGANVLTF. At the DNA level, the sequence is TGTGCCAGCCAACAAAATATTGGGGCCAACGTCCTGACTTTC.